A single sample is the source of the 12 T cell receptor beta chains below, sequenced in a study of T cells in Graves' hyperthyroidism and ophthalmopathy. What was amplified from RNA transcripts were TCR beta CDR3 regions. During a first-round RT-PCR of the TCR CDR3, the HTBI primer set was used. One entry per CDR3 protein, called by TCRdb with MiXCR from the multiplex PCR reads. This table holds a few hundred thousand distinct CDR3 sequences, 17% found once. Sequences were obtained from blood. These receptors were obtained from a woman aged 45-65 years with Graves' hyperthyroidism.

The chain combines TRBV12-3 or TRBV12-4 with TRBJ1-4; 9 positions match TRBD1. V shed 5 bases, J shed 4 bases, and the junction held 5 bases outside the gene matches. This CDR3 is built from 15 residues. CDR3 in amino acids: CASSPRQGGNEKLFF. CDR3 nucleotides: TGTGCCAGCAGTCCCCGACAGGGGGGTAATGAAAAACTGTTTTTT.

This clonotype was recorded many times. Here the CDR3 DNA reads TGTGCCAGCAGCTTAGGGGGGAAAGGAGGCTACACCTTC. Amino acids: CASSLGGKGGYTF. The chain uses TRBV11-1 and TRBJ1-2; D possibly corresponds to TRBD1 (5 bases). The CDR3 sequence is 13 residues long. Trimming stripped 1 base from V and 8 bases from J, with 11 bases between. Germline-derived CDR1 and CDR2 are SGHAT and FQDESV (reference sequence).

This clonotype appeared many times. The V call is TRBV18, the J call TRBJ1-5, with D hard to call. V was shortened by 3 bases and J by 2 bases, with 14 bases between the two germline ends. This CDR3 spans 16 amino acids. The germline V gene has CDR1 KGHSH and CDR2 LQKENI. CDR3 coding DNA: TGTGCCAGCTCACCCCTCGGCTCCGTCGGCAATCAGCCCCAGCATTTT. This codes for CASSPLGSVGNQPQHF.

This clonotype was picked up many times. The chain couples TRBV28 to TRBJ2-1; either TRBD1 or TRBD2 may supply D (5 bases each). The CDR3 covers 17 residues. Deletions cut 6 bases from V and 8 bases from J, with 26 bases between. Germline loops: CDR1 MDHEN, CDR2 SYDVKM. The CDR3 nucleotides are TGTGCCAGCAGCTTAGGACGTTGGGGACGCAGTGCCGATGAGCAGTTCTTC. It specifies CASSLGRWGRSADEQFF. The full variable domain, its missing parts supplied by reference TRBV28 and TRBJ2-1, is DVKVTQSSRYLVKRTGEKVFLECVQDMDHENMFWYRQDPGLGLRLIYFSYDVKMKEKGDIPEGYSVSREKKERFSLILESASTNQTSMYLCASSLGRWGRSADEQFFGPGTRLTVL.

The chain employs TRBV11-2 and TRBJ2-4; the D gene could be TRBD1 or TRBD2 (7 bases each). The CDR3 runs to 19 residues. CDR1 and CDR2 (germline): SGHAT, FQNNGV. V lost 0 bases, J lost 0 bases, and 18 bases lay in between. CDR3 residues: CASSLDRGGVSKAKNIQYF. CDR3 sequence (DNA): TGTGCCAGCAGCTTAGACAGGGGGGGGGTATCCAAAGCCAAAAACATTCAGTACTTC.

This clonotype has just a few counts. The V call is TRBV11-2, the J call TRBJ2-7, with TRBD2 matching over 10 bases. CDR3 length: 18 residues. Trimming removed 1 base from V and 1 base from J; junction bases left unmatched: 10. Germline-derived CDR1 and CDR2 are SGHAT and FQNNGV. CDR3 nucleotides: TGTGCCAGCAGCTTAGGGGCGCGGACTAGCGGCAGATCCTACGAGCAGTACTTC. Amino acids: CASSLGARTSGRSYEQYF. The variable domain in full, with the rest retrieved from reference TRBV11-2 and TRBJ2-7, is EAGVAQSPRYKIIEKRQSVAFWCNPISGHATLYWYQQILGQGPKLLIQFQNNGVVDDSQLPKDRFSAERLKGVDSTLKIQPAKLEDSAVYLCASSLGARTSGRSYEQYFGPGTRLTVT.

The rearrangement uses TRBV4-1 and TRBJ2-7; TRBD2 matches at 15 bases. Per germline, CDR1 MGHRA and CDR2 YSYEKL. V trimming: 5 bases; J trimming: 4 bases; junction bases outside the gene matches: 12. The CDR3 consists of 18 residues. For the CDR3, the DNA is TGCGCCAGCAGCTTGGGACTAGCGGGAGGCCGCTCAGGGTACGAGCAGTACTTC. Protein: CASSLGLAGGRSGYEQYF.

This clonotype was found many times. The rearrangement uses TRBV12-3 or TRBV12-4 and TRBJ1-5; D not certain. This CDR3 has 15 residues. Trimming left V 1 base short and J 4 bases short, with 11 bases between. The CDR3 DNA is TGTGCCAGCAGTTTAGACGACCAAAGAAATCAGCCCCAGCATTTT. Protein sequence: CASSLDDQRNQPQHF.

This rearrangement joins TRBV7-9 to TRBJ1-2; D unclear. The germline gives CDR1 SEHNR, CDR2 FQNEAQ (reference sequence). This CDR3 has 13 residues. Trimming cost V 5 bases and J 8 bases, with 15 bases left between them. The CDR3 sequence is CASSPPQMQGYTF. CDR3 DNA sequence: TGTGCCAGCAGCCCCCCCCAGATGCAGGGCTACACCTTC.

The chain recombines TRBV20-1 with TRBJ1-2; D is perhaps TRBD1 (6 bases). Trimming stripped 0 bases from V and 5 bases from J, with 16 bases between. Germline V gives CDR1 DFQATT, CDR2 SNEGSKA (reference sequence). This CDR3 contains 15 residues. The CDR3, as DNA: TGCAGTGCTAGAGATCAGTGGACAACAGGGTATGGCTACACCTTC. It encodes CSARDQWTTGYGYTF.

The chain uses TRBV6-1 and TRBJ2-5; D gene unclear. Trimming removed 5 bases at V and 3 bases at J, with 13 bases between. Germline V lookup: CDR1 MNHNS, CDR2 SASEGT. The CDR3 spans 14 residues. The CDR3 loop is CASSQPAAEETQYF. The CDR3 DNA reads as TGTGCCAGCAGTCAGCCTGCGGCAGAAGAGACCCAGTACTTC.

This clonotype was recorded many times. CDR3 nucleotides: TGCAGTGCTAGGAGAGCGGGAGGGAGGGGCAATGAGCAGTTCTTC. This sequence encodes CSARRAGGRGNEQFF. The rearrangement uses TRBV20-1 and TRBJ2-1, with 10 positions matching TRBD2. With 3 bases clipped from V and 6 bases from J, the junction kept 8 bases outside the gene matches. Germline V gene lookup returns CDR1 DFQATT and CDR2 SNEGSKA (reference sequence). The CDR3 loop spans 15 amino acids.